This T cell receptor beta chain was observed in a study of blood T cell repertoires in COVID-19. Sequenced by immunoSEQ multiplex PCR; TCRdb stores in-frame clones only, minus some. The sample contains around 150,000 clones, more than 70% of which appear only once. Germline CDR1 reads SGHAT; CDR2 reads FQNNGV. The CDR3 is 15 residues long. V shed 0 bases and J 4 bases; nucleotides not matched to a gene: 3. The chain combines TRBV11-2 with TRBJ2-1, with TRBD2 matching 7 bases. This sequence was found in a man in his forties or fifties who had recovered from COVID-19. The sample taken for sequencing was PBMCs or T cells enriched from blood (not recorded which). CDR3 loop: CASSLEGTKYNEQFF. CDR3 in DNA: TGTGCCAGCAGCTTAGAAGGGACTAAATACAATGAGCAGTTCTTC.